This T cell receptor (beta chain) was sequenced in a study of Ad26.COV2.S vaccination and SARS-CoV-2 variants. Only in-frame clones appear in the TCRdb table, and some are missing; sequencing was by immunoSEQ multiplex PCR. This table has some 460,000 clones, 70% to 90% appearing once. The treatment is: over 15 received Ad26.COV2.S at low or high dose, single or two shots; about 5 received placebo; per-sample allocation not given. Day 63 after the first vaccine or placebo injection was the time point for sampling. The starting material was peripheral blood, obtained in a trial of Ad26.COV2.S vaccine versus placebo. The origin of this receptor is a person aged 18-65 years who received the Ad26.COV2.S COVID-19 vaccine or a placebo.

For the CDR3, the DNA is TGTGCCAGCAGCCGACGGGAACGTCGGCTAGCGGACACAGATACGCAGTATTTT. As protein: CASSRRERRLADTDTQYF. The chain joins TRBV9 to TRBJ2-3, with 7 bases identical to TRBD2. V lost 4 bases to trimming and J lost 2 bases; unmatched junction nucleotides: 16. This CDR3 comprises 18 residues. The germline V gene encodes CDR1 SGDLS and CDR2 YYNGEE.